The next 17 T cell receptor beta chains were all read from a single sample in a study of cytomegalovirus exposure and HLA in healthy donors. The PCR employed 60 Vbeta primers together with 13 Jbeta primers. Sequencing was performed with immunoSEQ multiplex PCR; in TCRdb, only in-frame clones are kept and a portion is missing. This table holds about 81,000 clones, 70% to 85% found once. Sequencing was done on a sample of PBMCs. These receptors were taken from a man aged 45-60 years in good health and CMV-seropositive.

As DNA, the CDR3 is TGTGCCAGCAGGGGAACTAGCGGGACTCGCTACGAGCAGTACTTC. Residues: CASRGTSGTRYEQYF. The chain has TRBV6-5 and TRBJ2-7; 10 bases are a match to TRBD2. Germline CDR1 is MNHEY and CDR2 is SVGAGI. CDR3 size: 15 residues. V trimming: 6 bases; J trimming: 3 bases; junction bases outside the gene matches: 8.

This chain links TRBV2 with TRBJ2-4; TRBD1 aligns across 9 bases. The CDR3 spans 15 residues. J was trimmed by 6 bases and V by 8 bases; bases with no gene match: 11. Germline CDR1 is SNHLY and CDR2 is FYNNEI. Written as DNA, the CDR3 is TGTGCCAGCCGACAGGGGGGGACCCAACGAAACATTCAGTACTTC. This gives the protein CASRQGGTQRNIQYF.

The chain couples TRBV11-3 to TRBJ2-1; perhaps TRBD1 as D (5 bases). Germline V gene data show CDR1 as SGHNT and CDR2 as YENEEA. V was clipped by 4 bases and J by 5 bases, with 12 bases between them. The CDR3 extends over 14 amino acids. CDR3 in DNA: TGTGCCAGCAGCTCTACCGACAGTAACAATGAGCAGTTCTTC. It is translated as CASSSTDSNNEQFF.

This chain connects TRBV5-4 to TRBJ2-2; 8 nucleotides align to TRBD1. The germline CDR1 and CDR2 sequences are SGHNT and YYREEE (reference sequence). The trim removed 6 bases at V and 2 bases at J, leaving 12 bases unmatched. CDR3 length: 17 residues. The CDR3 coding sequence is TGTGCCAGCAATCTTGGGGGAGGACAGGGCAACACCGGGGAGCTGTTTTTT. It translates to CASNLGGGQGNTGELFF.

The CDR3 reads CASSEALGQGRNTIYF. CDR3 DNA: TGTGCCAGCAGTGAAGCGCTTGGACAGGGTAGAAACACCATATATTTT. The chain has TRBV6-1 and TRBJ1-3; 8 nucleotides match TRBD1. Germline V gene data show CDR1 as MNHNS and CDR2 as SASEGT. There are 16 residues in the CDR3. After removal of 0 bases from V and 5 bases from J, the junction contained 6 bases not matched to a gene.

The J gene is TRBJ1-4, the V gene TRBV18; tentatively, D is TRBD1 (5 bases). Trimming cost V 2 bases and J 0 bases, with 13 bases left between them. The length of the CDR3 is 17 residues. CDR1 and CDR2 (germline): KGHSH, LQKENI. The CDR3 protein is CASSPSWQGTTNEKLFF. In DNA, the CDR3 is TGTGCCAGCTCACCATCATGGCAGGGCACAACTAATGAAAAACTGTTTTTT.

The chain employs TRBV11-3 and TRBJ2-1; D possibly corresponds to TRBD2 (5 bases). The CDR3 extends over 13 amino acids. Per the germline V gene, CDR1 is SGHNT and CDR2 is YENEEA. The V gene lost 5 bases and the J gene lost 5 bases, with 10 bases spanning the gap. CDR3 in DNA: TGTGCCAGCAGCCCTCGGACTGACAATGAGCAGTTCTTC. Translated: CASSPRTDNEQFF.

The V call is TRBV29-1, the J call TRBJ2-2; maybe TRBD2 (6 bases). This CDR3 region has 17 residues. In germline, CDR1 is SQVTM, CDR2 ANQGSEA. The V and J ends lost 4 bases and 1 base respectively, with 19 bases between them. The CDR3 reads CSVVKAAVGGNTGELFF. The CDR3 nucleotides read TGCAGCGTTGTGAAGGCGGCGGTGGGAGGGAACACCGGGGAGCTGTTTTTT.

This chain joins TRBV5-1 and TRBJ2-1; TRBD2 aligns across 9 bases. The CDR3 has 15 amino acids. The germline CDR1 and CDR2 sequences are SGHRS and YFSETQ. The V segment lost 4 bases and the J segment 4 bases; nucleotides outside the gene matches: 6. Here the CDR3 reads CASSETSGRYNEQFF. The CDR3 nucleotides are TGCGCCAGCAGCGAAACTAGCGGGCGGTACAATGAGCAGTTCTTC.

The chain employs TRBV7-9 and TRBJ2-5; D is undetermined. The length of the CDR3 is 15 residues. Germline V gene data show CDR1 as SEHNR and CDR2 as FQNEAQ (reference sequence). V lost 5 bases, J lost 5 bases, and 18 bases lay in between. As DNA, the CDR3 is TGTGCCAGCAGCGAAGACGCGACTGCGAGGGAGACCCAGTACTTC. It translates to CASSEDATARETQYF. Filled out from reference TRBV7-9 and TRBJ2-5, the complete variable domain reads DTGVSQNPRHKITKRGQNVTFRCDPISEHNRLYWYRQTLGQGPEFLTYFQNEAQLEKSRLLSDRFSAERPKGSFSTLEIQRTEQGDSAMYLCASSEDATARETQYFGPGTRLLVL.

DNA for the CDR3: TGTGCCAGTAGGGACAGGGGGGGTGGTGAGCAGTTCTTC. Translation: CASRDRGGGEQFF. The V and J genes are TRBV6-1 and TRBJ2-1, with 11 bases lining up with TRBD1. Germline values: CDR1 MNHNS, CDR2 SASEGT. This CDR3 has 13 residues. J gave up 9 bases and V 9 bases, and 7 bases lay outside the gene matches.

The gene calls are TRBV7-9 and TRBJ2-5, with TRBD2 as a possible D gene (5 bases). This CDR3 is 15 amino acids long. Trimming removed 5 bases from V and 5 bases from J, with 18 bases in between. Germline-derived CDR1 and CDR2 are SEHNR and FQNEAQ (reference sequence). DNA for the CDR3: TGTGCCAGCAGCATCAAACTCCTTCGAGGGGAGACCCAGTACTTC. Translation gives CASSIKLLRGETQYF. The whole variable domain, remainder taken from reference TRBV7-9 and TRBJ2-5, is DTGVSQNPRHKITKRGQNVTFRCDPISEHNRLYWYRQTLGQGPEFLTYFQNEAQLEKSRLLSDRFSAERPKGSFSTLEIQRTEQGDSAMYLCASSIKLLRGETQYFGPGTRLLVL.

The V call is TRBV30, the J call TRBJ2-1; TRBD1 matches at 8 bases. From germline, CDR1 is GTSNPN and CDR2 SVGIG (reference sequence). Trimming at V came to 7 bases and at J to 5 bases, leaving 4 bases not matched to a gene. The CDR3 consists of 12 residues. CDR3 loop: CASGTGNNEQFF. In DNA, the CDR3 is TGTGCCTCAGGGACAGGAAACAATGAGCAGTTCTTC.

This clone occurred a few times. J is TRBJ2-3 and V is TRBV6-4, with 9 bases identical to TRBD2. Germline CDR1 and CDR2: MRHNA and SNTAGT. CDR3 length equals 17 residues. J gave up 6 bases and V 5 bases, and 15 bases lay outside the gene matches. For the CDR3, the DNA is TGTGCCAGCAGTCCCCAGGCAGCGGGAGGCTCCTCGGATACGCAGTATTTT. Protein sequence: CASSPQAAGGSSDTQYF.

This clone was counted a single time. J is TRBJ2-7 and V is TRBV6-5; 10 bases fit TRBD1. Trimming cost V 6 bases and J 4 bases; bases outside gene matches: 6. Germline CDR1 reads MNHEY; CDR2 reads SVGAGI. The CDR3 runs 14 residues. CDR3 sequence (DNA): TGTGCCAGCAGCGGCGGACAGGGGGGATACGAGCAGTACTTC. This encodes CASSGGQGGYEQYF.

The chain employs TRBV30 and TRBJ1-1; 7 nucleotides line up with TRBD1. J lost 1 base, V lost 3 bases, and 5 bases had no gene match. CDR1 and CDR2 from the germline V gene are GTSNPN and SVGIG (reference sequence). The CDR3 totals 14 residues. This CDR3 reads CAWRIGQANTEAFF. The DNA for the CDR3 is TGTGCCTGGAGGATAGGACAGGCGAACACTGAAGCTTTCTTT.

The V gene is TRBV14, the J gene TRBJ1-6; tentative D call: TRBD1 (6 bases). This CDR3 region has 15 residues. Trimming left V 9 bases short and J 0 bases short, with 12 bases between. The germline V gene has CDR1 SGHDN and CDR2 FVKESK. The CDR3 protein is CARRGGSSYNSPLHF. Here the CDR3 DNA reads TGTGCCAGGAGGGGGGGGAGCTCCTATAATTCACCCCTCCACTTT.